Presented here are 29 T cell receptor beta chains from one specimen sequenced in a study of T cells in localized non-small cell lung cancer. Produced via immunoSEQ multiplex PCR; TCRdb's table is partial and in-frame only. This sample has approximately 49,000 clones, with 70% to 80% found just once. The material sequenced was peripheral blood, taken before any cancer treatment. The origin of the receptors is a man between 40 and 70 years old with stage I squamous cell lung carcinoma.

The chain joins TRBV5-1 to TRBJ2-2, with 9 bases that match TRBD1. CDR3 length equals 15 residues. Germline CDR1 is SGHRS and CDR2 is YFSETQ. V was pared by 3 bases and J by 5 bases, with 5 bases of the junction left unmatched. This chain's CDR3 is CASSSDRGRTGELFF. The CDR3 bases are TGCGCCAGCAGCTCGGACAGGGGAAGGACCGGGGAGCTGTTTTTT. The entire variable domain, with the rest obtained from reference TRBV5-1 and TRBJ2-2, is as follows: KAGVTQTPRYLIKTRGQQVTLSCSPISGHRSVSWYQQTPGQGLQFLFEYFSETQRNKGNFPGRFSGRQFSNSRSEMNVSTLELGDSALYLCASSSDRGRTGELFFGEGSRLTVL.

The gene calls are TRBV18 and TRBJ2-5, with 8 bases aligning to TRBD1. The J segment lost 4 bases and the V segment lost 6 bases, leaving 7 bases of the junction unmatched. CDR1 KGHSH and CDR2 LQKENI come from the germline V gene. The CDR3 consists of 14 residues. The CDR3 DNA reads TGTGCCAGCTCGCCAGGACAGGGCCGAGAGACCCAGTACTTC. This codes for CASSPGQGRETQYF.

The V call is TRBV11-2, the J call TRBJ2-7; unclear D gene. This CDR3 has 15 amino acids. The germline V and J ends were trimmed by 1 base and 6 bases, with 16 bases remaining between them. Germline values: CDR1 SGHAT, CDR2 FQNNGV. CDR3 sequence reads: CASSLVPEAAAEQYF. The CDR3 DNA reads as TGTGCCAGCAGCTTAGTGCCCGAGGCGGCGGCCGAGCAGTACTTC. The full variable domain, rest sourced from reference TRBV11-2 and TRBJ2-7, is EAGVAQSPRYKIIEKRQSVAFWCNPISGHATLYWYQQILGQGPKLLIQFQNNGVVDDSQLPKDRFSAERLKGVDSTLKIQPAKLEDSAVYLCASSLVPEAAAEQYFGPGTRLTVT.

The rearrangement joins TRBV6-6 to TRBJ1-5; no reliable D call. The CDR3 extends over 11 amino acids. CDR1 is MNHNY, CDR2 SVGAGI, per germline (reference sequence). Trimming stripped 6 bases from V and 4 bases from J, with 4 bases between. CDR3 nucleotides: TGTGCCAGCAGCCCAAATCAGCCCCAGCATTTT. As protein: CASSPNQPQHF.

This chain links TRBV6-5 with TRBJ2-1, with D unresolved. V dropped 2 bases and J dropped 5 bases, with 4 bases sitting between them. The CDR3 is made up of 12 amino acids. The V gene's germline CDR1 is MNHEY and CDR2 SVGAGI. CDR3 amino acids: CASSYTHNEQFF. In nucleotides, the CDR3 is TGTGCCAGCAGTTACACACACAATGAGCAGTTCTTC.

V and J are TRBV2 and TRBJ1-6, with D possibly being TRBD1 (6 bases). The germline V gene has CDR1 SNHLY and CDR2 FYNNEI. The CDR3 runs 17 residues. Deletions cut 0 bases from V and 4 bases from J, with 13 bases between. Written as DNA, the CDR3 is TGTGCCAGCAGTGAAGCGCTTCCGGGACAATATAATTCACCCCTCCACTTT. Residues: CASSEALPGQYNSPLHF.

With regard to this clone: The sample contains more than one DNA sequence encoding this CDR3. The genes are TRBV5-6 and TRBJ2-1; no definite D call. Per the germline V gene, CDR1 is SGHDT and CDR2 is YYEEEE. Trimming took 4 bases from V and 3 from J, leaving 2 bases between them. This CDR3 contains 11 residues. The CDR3 sequence: CASSLYNEQFF. For the CDR3, the DNA is TGTGCCAGCAGCCTCTACAATGAGCAGTTCTTC.

This clone appeared a few times. The V gene is TRBV19, the J gene TRBJ2-2; D remains ambiguous. The CDR3 length is 17 residues. V was shortened by 3 bases and J by 1 base, with 15 bases between the two germline ends. Per germline, CDR1 LNHDA and CDR2 SQIVND (reference sequence). The CDR3 protein is CASSIPHTYLNTGELFF. The CDR3 DNA reads as TGTGCCAGTAGTATCCCGCACACGTACCTGAACACCGGGGAGCTGTTTTTT.

The rearrangement uses TRBV28 and TRBJ1-3; D unclear. Trimming took off 3 bases at V and 1 base at J, with 7 bases between the two ends. Germline CDR1 is MDHEN and CDR2 is SYDVKM. The CDR3 has 14 residues. CDR3 in amino acids: CASSFPGSGNTIYF. In nucleotides, the CDR3 is TGTGCCAGCAGTTTTCCGGGATCTGGAAACACCATATATTTT.

The chain has TRBV6-5 and TRBJ1-6; unclear D gene. Trimming removed 0 bases at V and 9 bases at J, with 9 bases between. CDR1 MNHEY and CDR2 SVGAGI come from the germline V gene. The CDR3 covers 14 residues. For the CDR3, the DNA is TGTGCCAGCAGTTACTCGAGGGTTCGTTCACCCCTCCACTTT. As protein: CASSYSRVRSPLHF.

V usage is TRBV28 and J usage is TRBJ1-1; the D is unclear. Trimming left V 5 bases short and J 0 bases short, with 13 bases between. Germline V gives CDR1 MDHEN, CDR2 SYDVKM. The CDR3 length is 15 residues. The CDR3 nucleotides read TGTGCCAGCAGTCAGGTCCAGAGCATGAACACTGAAGCTTTCTTT. Its protein is CASSQVQSMNTEAFF.

This chain joins TRBV19 and TRBJ2-7; the D gene is possibly TRBD2 (5 bases). The V and J ends lost 2 bases and 0 bases respectively, with 11 bases between them. This CDR3 is built from 15 residues. Germline V gives CDR1 LNHDA, CDR2 SQIVND (reference sequence). The CDR3 DNA sequence: TGTGCCAGTAGTATATCGGCTGGGAGCTCCTACGAGCAGTACTTC. Translated: CASSISAGSSYEQYF.

This sequence joins TRBV18 and TRBJ1-5; a weak D match, TRBD1 (6 bases). Trimming removed 2 bases at V and 0 bases at J, with 14 bases between. The germline CDR1 and CDR2 sequences are KGHSH and LQKENI. This CDR3 is built from 17 residues. CDR3 coding DNA: TGTGCCAGCTCACCAGCGACAGGAGCCTATAGCAATCAGCCCCAGCATTTT. Its translation: CASSPATGAYSNQPQHF.

The chain couples TRBV11-2 to TRBJ2-3; TRBD2 aligns across 9 bases. CDR3 length: 19 residues. Germline V gene data show CDR1 as SGHAT and CDR2 as FQNNGV. Unmatched junction bases numbered 19, after V lost 5 bases and J lost 4 bases. CDR3 protein: CASSRSKGGGALNPDTQYF. The DNA for the CDR3 is TGTGCCAGCAGCCGTTCTAAGGGCGGGGGGGCCCTTAACCCAGATACGCAGTATTTT.

The chain is built from TRBV7-9 and TRBJ2-3, with D perhaps matching TRBD1 or TRBD2 (5 bases each). V was trimmed by 5 bases and J by 4 bases, leaving 19 bases between them. Looked up from germline, CDR1 is SEHNR and CDR2 is FQNEAQ (reference sequence). This CDR3 has 16 amino acids. CDR3 DNA: TGTGCCAGCAGCCCACTCGGCCGGGACGGATCAGATACGCAGTATTTT. It codes for CASSPLGRDGSDTQYF.

This clone has a single count. V and J are TRBV5-1 and TRBJ1-1; 7 bases agree with TRBD1. Germline V gene data show CDR1 as SGHRS and CDR2 as YFSETQ. V dropped 7 bases and J dropped 5; count of bases not matched to a gene: 11. The CDR3 covers 14 residues. The chain's CDR3 is CASSPGTEGTEAFF. CDR3 bases: TGCGCCAGCTCCCCGGGGACAGAAGGAACTGAAGCTTTCTTT.

In this sample, this clone turned up a few times. The V call is TRBV6-6, the J call TRBJ2-1; 9 bases fit TRBD2. With 5 bases clipped from V and 14 bases from J, the junction kept 4 bases outside the gene matches. Per germline, CDR1 MNHNY and CDR2 SVGAGI (reference sequence). The CDR3 sequence is 11 residues long. DNA of the CDR3: TGTGCCAGCAGTAGCGGGGGGCACGAGTTCTTC. It encodes CASSSGGHEFF.

The CDR3 reads CASSLAMALAPTETQYF. Written as DNA, the CDR3 is TGTGCCAGCAGCTTAGCGATGGCCCTAGCCCCTACAGAGACCCAGTACTTC. The chain couples TRBV7-2 to TRBJ2-5; a weak D match, TRBD2 (5 bases). This CDR3 contains 17 residues. Trimming removed 0 bases at V and 4 bases at J, with 18 bases between. The germline gives CDR1 SGHTA, CDR2 FQGNSA. Using reference TRBV7-2 and TRBJ2-5 for the parts outside the CDR3, the full variable domain is GAGVSQSPSNKVTEKGKDVELRCDPISGHTALYWYRQSLGQGLEFLIYFQGNSAPDKSGLPSDRFSAERTGGSVSTLTIQRTQQEDSAVYLCASSLAMALAPTETQYFGPGTRLLVL.

The chain couples TRBV7-8 to TRBJ2-2; TRBD1 matches 8 bases. The CDR3 runs to 16 residues. Trimming took 1 base from V and 1 from J; bases not matched to a gene: 2. Germline lookup yields CDR1 SGHVS and CDR2 FQNEAQ. CDR3 coding DNA: TGTGCCAGCAGCTTAGTAGGGACAGGGAACACCGGGGAGCTGTTTTTT. Its translation: CASSLVGTGNTGELFF.

This chain joins TRBV2 and TRBJ1-6; 9 nucleotides agree with TRBD1. V was clipped by 5 bases and J by 6 bases; unmatched bases: 8. Germline V gene sequence: CDR1 SNHLY, CDR2 FYNNEI. The CDR3 loop spans 16 amino acids. The CDR3 DNA is TGTGCCAGCAGTTCTACCGGGACAGGGATTAATTCACCCCTCCACTTT. Translation gives CASSSTGTGINSPLHF.

The V and J genes are TRBV30 and TRBJ2-1; 15 nucleotides align to TRBD2. This CDR3 is 13 amino acids long. Per germline, CDR1 GTSNPN and CDR2 SVGIG (reference sequence). J gave up 9 bases and V 6 bases, and 3 bases lay outside the gene matches. CDR3 residues: CACPGLAGGEQFF. Here the CDR3 DNA reads TGTGCCTGTCCGGGACTAGCGGGGGGTGAGCAGTTCTTC.

This clone was detected once. The J gene is TRBJ2-5, the V gene TRBV18; 7 positions agree with TRBD2. Germline V gene sequence: CDR1 KGHSH, CDR2 LQKENI. Unmatched junction bases numbered 9, after V lost 7 bases and J lost 4 bases. This CDR3 contains 14 residues. The CDR3 bases are TGTGCCAGCTACTCCGGCTCGGGGGGAGAGACCCAGTACTTC. It specifies CASYSGSGGETQYF.

The chain employs TRBV5-6 and TRBJ1-2, with 8 positions matching TRBD1. V dropped 0 bases and J dropped 8; count of bases not matched to a gene: 15. This CDR3 is 17 amino acids long. Germline CDR1 and CDR2: SGHDT and YYEEEE. CDR3 in amino acids: CASSLGRVMDRVAGYTF. Written as DNA, the CDR3 is TGTGCCAGCAGCTTGGGGCGAGTTATGGACAGGGTGGCGGGCTACACCTTC.

The chain combines TRBV18 with TRBJ1-1; weak D call: TRBD1 (6 bases). Germline values: CDR1 KGHSH, CDR2 LQKENI. Trimming left V 0 bases short and J 7 bases short, with 15 bases between. The CDR3 contains 15 residues. The CDR3 DNA reads as TGTGCCAGCTCACCACCGAAAAGGGGGGTGGGTGAAGCTTTCTTT. Its protein product is CASSPPKRGVGEAFF.

The chain employs TRBV27 and TRBJ2-5, with D tentatively TRBD1 (6 bases). The CDR3 consists of 15 residues. Germline V gene lookup returns CDR1 MNHEY and CDR2 SMNVEV (reference sequence). V lost 5 bases to trimming and J lost 5 bases, with 18 bases between them. The CDR3: CASSLTGPGVETQYF. The CDR3 DNA follows: TGTGCCAGCAGTCTCACAGGGCCCGGGGTGGAGACCCAGTACTTC.

The chain combines TRBV7-9 with TRBJ1-2; tentative D call: TRBD1 (6 bases). This CDR3 spans 12 amino acids. Germline CDR1 SEHNR, CDR2 FQNEAQ (reference sequence). V was cut by 5 bases and J by 4 bases, with 8 bases left in between. The CDR3 loop is CASSLDSYGYTF. CDR3 sequence (DNA): TGTGCCAGCAGCCTGGACAGCTATGGCTACACCTTC.

This clone appeared a few times. The chain employs TRBV5-8 and TRBJ1-5; TRBD1 matches 8 bases. Germline lookup yields CDR1 SGHTS and CDR2 YDEGEE. CDR3 length: 16 residues. V gave up 7 bases and J gave up 3 bases; unmatched junction bases: 12. CDR3 sequence: CASRHTGQGNNQPQHF. The DNA for the CDR3 is TGTGCCAGCCGACATACAGGACAGGGAAACAATCAGCCCCAGCATTTT. The variable domain in full, completed from reference TRBV5-8 and TRBJ1-5, reads EAGVTQSPTHLIKTRGQQATLRCSPISGHTSVYWYQQALGLGLQFLLWYDEGEERNRGNFPPRFSGRQFPNYSSELNVNALELEDSALYLCASRHTGQGNNQPQHFGDGTRLSIL.

The V and J genes are TRBV5-1 and TRBJ1-4; unclear D gene. V shed 0 bases and J shed 0 bases, with 6 bases lying between them. Germline CDR1 reads SGHRS; CDR2 reads YFSETQ. This CDR3 is 15 amino acids long. CDR3 nucleotides: TGCGCCAGCAGCTTGGGAGCGGCAACTAATGAAAAACTGTTTTTT. As protein: CASSLGAATNEKLFF.

This clone has a count of ten or more. The rearrangement joins TRBV5-8 to TRBJ1-3; no definite D call. V lost 2 bases and J 2 bases, leaving 11 bases between the germline ends. CDR3 length: 15 residues. Germline V gene data show CDR1 as SGHTS and CDR2 as YDEGEE. In DNA, the CDR3 is TGTGCCAGCAGCTTTCGGGAGTATGCTGGAAACACCATATATTTT. Its translation: CASSFREYAGNTIYF. The complete variable domain, with remaining parts taken from reference TRBV5-8 and TRBJ1-3, reads EAGVTQSPTHLIKTRGQQATLRCSPISGHTSVYWYQQALGLGLQFLLWYDEGEERNRGNFPPRFSGRQFPNYSSELNVNALELEDSALYLCASSFREYAGNTIYFGEGSWLTVV.